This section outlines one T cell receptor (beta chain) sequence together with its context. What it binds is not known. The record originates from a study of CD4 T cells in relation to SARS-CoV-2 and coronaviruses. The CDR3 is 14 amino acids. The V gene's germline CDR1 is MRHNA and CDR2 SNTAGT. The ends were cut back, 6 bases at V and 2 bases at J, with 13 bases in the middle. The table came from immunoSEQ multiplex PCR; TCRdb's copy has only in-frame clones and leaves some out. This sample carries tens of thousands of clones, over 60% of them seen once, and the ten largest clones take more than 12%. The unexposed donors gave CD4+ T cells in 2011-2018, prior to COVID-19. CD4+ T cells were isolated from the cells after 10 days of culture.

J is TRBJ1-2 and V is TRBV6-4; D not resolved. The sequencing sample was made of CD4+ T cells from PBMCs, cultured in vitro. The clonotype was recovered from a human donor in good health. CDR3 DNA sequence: TGTGCCAGCAGCCCCTCGGCTAGCAACTATGGCTACACCTTC. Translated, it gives CASSPSASNYGYTF.